Below, one T cell receptor (beta chain) is given with its context. The record originates from a study of shared T cell receptors in the human thymus. Clones were read by immunoSEQ multiplex PCR, and TCRdb kept only the in-frame ones, dropping some. This sample has 720,000 or so clones, with 70% to 90% found just once. This same sample was also taken into another study, of human thymus T cells. That paper notes: Resections were taken during corrective heart surgery, and the thymus tissue came from these.

Sequencing was done on a sample of thymocytes. The source is a girl less than two years old with a congenital heart defect.

The CDR3 here is CASSIAGGFGDTQYF. The CDR3 region has the DNA TGTGCCAGTAGTATAGCAGGGGGGTTCGGGGATACGCAGTATTTT. The genes are TRBV19 and TRBJ2-3; D may be TRBD1 (7 bases). Per germline, CDR1 LNHDA and CDR2 SQIVND (reference sequence). The CDR3 runs to 15 residues. Deletions cut 1 base from V and 6 bases from J, with 14 bases between.